Listed below are T cell receptor beta chains from one sample, sequenced in a study of blood T cell repertoires in COVID-19. Libraries were prepared by immunoSEQ multiplex PCR; TCRdb keeps only in-frame clonotypes and omits some of them. The sample includes under 140,000 clones, 75% to 85% seen only once; the top ten take 16%. The sequenced sample was peripheral blood. The receptors shown here come from a woman in her sixties or seventies with acute or convalescent COVID-19. Each CDR3 is given with its conserved first and last residue. A D gene is named only where the DNA matches it firmly. Some rows mark clone size as missing; the rest say once, few, many or name a class of expanded clone.

cdr3_nt: TGTGCCAGCAGTGTGCGGGGCAACAATGAGCAGTTCTTC; cdr3_aa: CASSVRGNNEQFF; clone_size: -; d_call: -; j_call: TRBJ2-1; v_call: TRBV6-6
cdr3_nt: TGTGCCAGCAGCTTAATGGCGGGTAGGAATGAGCAGTTCTTC; cdr3_aa: CASSLMAGRNEQFF; clone_size: -; d_call: -; j_call: TRBJ2-1; v_call: TRBV7-3
cdr3_nt: TGTGTCAGAAGCCCAGGCAATTCACCCCTCCACTTT; cdr3_aa: CVRSPGNSPLHF; clone_size: once; d_call: -; j_call: TRBJ1-6; v_call: TRBV7-5
cdr3_nt: TGCGCCAGCAGCTTAGGGAGACAAGGTGAAAAACTGTTTTTT; cdr3_aa: CASSLGRQGEKLFF; clone_size: -; d_call: -; j_call: TRBJ1-4; v_call: TRBV5-1
cdr3_nt: TGTGCCAGCAGTTCACCCCATTTCAGTTCACCCCTCCACTTT; cdr3_aa: CASSSPHFSSPLHF; clone_size: -; d_call: -; j_call: TRBJ1-6; v_call: TRBV6-5
cdr3_nt: TGTGCCAGCAGCATGGGACCGGGGTCCCTGTATGGCTACACCTTC; cdr3_aa: CASSMGPGSLYGYTF; clone_size: -; d_call: -; j_call: TRBJ1-2; v_call: TRBV5-4
cdr3_nt: TGCGCCAGCAGCTTGGGGCAGGTTCAAGAGACCCAGTACTTC; cdr3_aa: CASSLGQVQETQYF; clone_size: -; d_call: -; j_call: TRBJ2-5; v_call: TRBV5-1
cdr3_nt: TGTGCCAGCAGTTGGGGGCGACGCACTGAAGCTTTCTTT; cdr3_aa: CASSWGRRTEAFF; clone_size: -; d_call: -; j_call: TRBJ1-1; v_call: TRBV6-2/TRBV6-3
cdr3_nt: TGTGCCACCAGTGATCCTAGGACAGGGTTCCCCTACGAGCAGTACTTC; cdr3_aa: CATSDPRTGFPYEQYF; clone_size: -; d_call: TRBD1; j_call: TRBJ2-7; v_call: TRBV24-1
cdr3_nt: TGTGCCAGTAGTTTACAGGGTGAACTTTACGAGCAGTACTTC; cdr3_aa: CASSLQGELYEQYF; clone_size: few; d_call: -; j_call: TRBJ2-7; v_call: TRBV19
cdr3_nt: TGCGCCAGCAGCACCAGACCGGGTTTAACTAATGAAAAACTGTTTTTT; cdr3_aa: CASSTRPGLTNEKLFF; clone_size: -; d_call: -; j_call: TRBJ1-4; v_call: TRBV5-1
cdr3_nt: TGTGCCAGCAGTGTTGGTGGGGGCGGCAATGAGCAGTTCTTC; cdr3_aa: CASSVGGGGNEQFF; clone_size: -; d_call: -; j_call: TRBJ2-1; v_call: TRBV2
cdr3_nt: TGTGCCAGCAGTAACAGGGTCAGGCAGCCCCAGCATTTT; cdr3_aa: CASSNRVRQPQHF; clone_size: once; d_call: -; j_call: TRBJ1-5; v_call: TRBV2
cdr3_nt: TGTGCCACCAGTGATGGGGGCCTAGGGGGATACAATGAGCAGTTCTTC; cdr3_aa: CATSDGGLGGYNEQFF; clone_size: -; d_call: -; j_call: TRBJ2-1; v_call: TRBV24-1
cdr3_nt: TGTGCCATCAGTTTAACAGGGGAAGGTTATGGCTACACCTTC; cdr3_aa: CAISLTGEGYGYTF; clone_size: -; d_call: TRBD1; j_call: TRBJ1-2; v_call: TRBV10-3
cdr3_nt: TGTGCCAGCAGTGACGGGGACAGGAGCCTCAATGAGCAGTTCTTC; cdr3_aa: CASSDGDRSLNEQFF; clone_size: -; d_call: TRBD1; j_call: TRBJ2-1; v_call: TRBV6-4
cdr3_nt: TGTGCCAGCAGTCGCGGGGGCGAACCTTACGAAGGAAACTATGGCTACACCTTC; cdr3_aa: CASSRGGEPYEGNYGYTF; clone_size: -; d_call: -; j_call: TRBJ1-2; v_call: TRBV28
cdr3_nt: TGCGCCAGCAGCCAAACGCCAACGAGGACCGGGGAGCTGTTTTTT; cdr3_aa: CASSQTPTRTGELFF; clone_size: -; d_call: -; j_call: TRBJ2-2; v_call: TRBV4-1
cdr3_nt: TGTGCCAGTAGTACCTGGGGCGGAGCAGATACGCAGTATTTT; cdr3_aa: CASSTWGGADTQYF; clone_size: -; d_call: -; j_call: TRBJ2-3; v_call: TRBV19
cdr3_nt: TGTGCCAGCAGTGAAGCGGGACAGGGCACTTCACCCCTCCACTTT; cdr3_aa: CASSEAGQGTSPLHF; clone_size: few; d_call: TRBD1; j_call: TRBJ1-6; v_call: TRBV6-1
cdr3_nt: TGCGCCAGCAGCTACTTTGCCCTAGCGGGACTTTCCTACGAGCAGTACTTC; cdr3_aa: CASSYFALAGLSYEQYF; clone_size: once; d_call: TRBD2; j_call: TRBJ2-7; v_call: TRBV5-1
cdr3_nt: TGTGCCAGCAGTTACTCGAACCCAACAGAAGATTCCCAGCATTTT; cdr3_aa: CASSYSNPTEDSQHF; clone_size: -; d_call: -; j_call: TRBJ1-5; v_call: TRBV6-5
cdr3_nt: TGTGCCAGTTCAAACCAAGAGACCCAGTACTTC; cdr3_aa: CASSNQETQYF; clone_size: -; d_call: -; j_call: TRBJ2-5; v_call: TRBV21-1
cdr3_nt: TGTGCCAGCAGCCAAGGGGAGTCTGGAAACACCATATATTTT; cdr3_aa: CASSQGESGNTIYF; clone_size: -; d_call: -; j_call: TRBJ1-3; v_call: TRBV4-2
cdr3_nt: TGTGCCAGCTCCGATTCCCGGGATGGCTACACCTTC; cdr3_aa: CASSDSRDGYTF; clone_size: -; d_call: -; j_call: TRBJ1-2; v_call: TRBV18
cdr3_nt: TGTGCCAGCAGTTCGACAGGGGGCGAAGGTGTTTACGAGCAGTACTTC; cdr3_aa: CASSSTGGEGVYEQYF; clone_size: -; d_call: TRBD1; j_call: TRBJ2-7; v_call: TRBV28
cdr3_nt: TGTGCCAGCAGTTACTCGGAGGGGAGCTACGAGCAGTACTTC; cdr3_aa: CASSYSEGSYEQYF; clone_size: -; d_call: -; j_call: TRBJ2-7; v_call: TRBV6-6
cdr3_nt: TGTGCCAGCAGTGTACCGGGACAGGGATCCTACGAGCAGTACTTC; cdr3_aa: CASSVPGQGSYEQYF; clone_size: -; d_call: TRBD1; j_call: TRBJ2-7; v_call: TRBV28
cdr3_nt: TGTGCCAGCTCACCTTGGGCAGGGAAAAGCTCTGGAAACACCATATATTTT; cdr3_aa: CASSPWAGKSSGNTIYF; clone_size: -; d_call: -; j_call: TRBJ1-3; v_call: TRBV18
cdr3_nt: TGCAGCGTTGCCCCCCCTACCGGGACACGCAATGAGCAGTTCTTC; cdr3_aa: CSVAPPTGTRNEQFF; clone_size: -; d_call: -; j_call: TRBJ2-1; v_call: TRBV29-1
cdr3_nt: TGTGCCAGCAGCTTGGGTGCATCAGGGGCAACCCAGTACTTC; cdr3_aa: CASSLGASGATQYF; clone_size: -; d_call: -; j_call: TRBJ2-5; v_call: TRBV7-2
cdr3_nt: TGTGCCAGCAGCTTGGCGCAGGGAAGGGCCTATGGCTACACCTTC; cdr3_aa: CASSLAQGRAYGYTF; clone_size: -; d_call: -; j_call: TRBJ1-2; v_call: TRBV5-6
cdr3_nt: TGTGCCAGCAGTGCGGTCGGGATAGGCAATCAGCCCCAGCATTTT; cdr3_aa: CASSAVGIGNQPQHF; clone_size: -; d_call: -; j_call: TRBJ1-5; v_call: TRBV2
cdr3_nt: TGTGCCAGCAGCTACCGGGGTACAACTAATGAAAAACTGTTTTTT; cdr3_aa: CASSYRGTTNEKLFF; clone_size: few; d_call: -; j_call: TRBJ1-4; v_call: TRBV11-3
cdr3_nt: TGCGCCAGCAGCCAAGATCGGGTCGGGGGGGCCTACAATGAGCAGTTCTTC; cdr3_aa: CASSQDRVGGAYNEQFF; clone_size: -; d_call: TRBD2; j_call: TRBJ2-1; v_call: TRBV4-3
cdr3_nt: TGTGCCATCAGAGGGACTCCCGGAGGGCCTGGAAACACCATATATTTT; cdr3_aa: CAIRGTPGGPGNTIYF; clone_size: -; d_call: -; j_call: TRBJ1-3; v_call: TRBV10-3
cdr3_nt: TGTGCCAGCGGAGACAACACCATATATTTT; cdr3_aa: CASGDNTIYF; clone_size: -; d_call: -; j_call: TRBJ1-3; v_call: TRBV28
cdr3_nt: TGTGCCAGCAGCGCGATCGGGACAGGGTCTGAAAAGACCCAGTACTTC; cdr3_aa: CASSAIGTGSEKTQYF; clone_size: -; d_call: TRBD1; j_call: TRBJ2-5; v_call: TRBV9
cdr3_nt: TGTGCCAGCAGCCCTTGGACAGGGGGCGCAGGTCAGCCCCAGCATTTT; cdr3_aa: CASSPWTGGAGQPQHF; clone_size: -; d_call: TRBD1; j_call: TRBJ1-5; v_call: TRBV9
cdr3_nt: TGTGCCAGCAGCATCGGGACTGCCGGAGGCCTGGAGACCCAGTACTTC; cdr3_aa: CASSIGTAGGLETQYF; clone_size: -; d_call: -; j_call: TRBJ2-5; v_call: TRBV5-5
cdr3_nt: TGTGCCAGCAGTTGGGGGAGGGGGAGACAAGAGACCCAGTACTTC; cdr3_aa: CASSWGRGRQETQYF; clone_size: -; d_call: -; j_call: TRBJ2-5; v_call: TRBV7-2
cdr3_nt: TGTGCCAGCAGCTATCGACTAGGCACAGATACGCAGTATTTT; cdr3_aa: CASSYRLGTDTQYF; clone_size: -; d_call: -; j_call: TRBJ2-3; v_call: TRBV5-6
cdr3_nt: TGTGCCAGCAGCCAAGGGACAGATAATGAAAAACTGTTTTTT; cdr3_aa: CASSQGTDNEKLFF; clone_size: -; d_call: -; j_call: TRBJ1-4; v_call: TRBV4-2
cdr3_nt: TGTGCCAGCAGCGTACTGGGGAGGGTTGGCGAAAAACTGTTTTTT; cdr3_aa: CASSVLGRVGEKLFF; clone_size: -; d_call: -; j_call: TRBJ1-4; v_call: TRBV9
cdr3_nt: TGCGCCAGCAGCCCCGTCTTGACTAGCGGGGGGCCCTTAGATACGCAGTATTTT; cdr3_aa: CASSPVLTSGGPLDTQYF; clone_size: once; d_call: TRBD2; j_call: TRBJ2-3; v_call: TRBV4-1
cdr3_nt: TGTGCCAGCTCACAGACATATGAGCAGTTCTTC; cdr3_aa: CASSQTYEQFF; clone_size: -; d_call: -; j_call: TRBJ2-1; v_call: TRBV11-2
cdr3_nt: TGTGCCAGCAGCCCTTTAGCGGGGGTAAATGAGCAGTTCTTC; cdr3_aa: CASSPLAGVNEQFF; clone_size: -; d_call: TRBD2; j_call: TRBJ2-1; v_call: TRBV6-4
cdr3_nt: TGTGCCATCAGTGAGTCGAATAGTGGTAACGAGCAGTTCTTC; cdr3_aa: CAISESNSGNEQFF; clone_size: -; d_call: -; j_call: TRBJ2-1; v_call: TRBV10-3
cdr3_nt: TGTGCCAGCAGCCCCGGCCGGGACAGGGCCTCCGAAGCTTTCTTT; cdr3_aa: CASSPGRDRASEAFF; clone_size: once; d_call: TRBD1; j_call: TRBJ1-1; v_call: TRBV7-6
cdr3_nt: TGTGCCAGCAGCCAACAGGACAGGGGGGGGACCGGGGAGCTGTTTTTT; cdr3_aa: CASSQQDRGGTGELFF; clone_size: -; d_call: TRBD1; j_call: TRBJ2-2; v_call: TRBV7-8
cdr3_nt: TGTGCCATCTCGGCCGGGACAGGGGTCGCCGGTCGCAGAAAACTGTTTTTT; cdr3_aa: CAISAGTGVAGRRKLFF; clone_size: -; d_call: TRBD1; j_call: TRBJ1-4; v_call: TRBV10-3
cdr3_nt: TGTGCCAGCAGTGGATCAGGGTCCAATCAGCCCCAGCATTTT; cdr3_aa: CASSGSGSNQPQHF; clone_size: -; d_call: -; j_call: TRBJ1-5; v_call: TRBV2
cdr3_nt: TGTGCCAGCAGCTTGGACGCCAGGGGTACCTATGGCTACACCTTC; cdr3_aa: CASSLDARGTYGYTF; clone_size: -; d_call: -; j_call: TRBJ1-2; v_call: TRBV5-4
cdr3_nt: TGTGCCAGCAGCAATGGACGGGGGGCCTCTGGAAACACCATATATTTT; cdr3_aa: CASSNGRGASGNTIYF; clone_size: -; d_call: -; j_call: TRBJ1-3; v_call: TRBV6-2/TRBV6-3
cdr3_nt: TGTGCCAGTAGTATAGGGCGACTAGCGGGTACAGATACGCAGTATTTT; cdr3_aa: CASSIGRLAGTDTQYF; clone_size: -; d_call: TRBD2; j_call: TRBJ2-3; v_call: TRBV19
cdr3_nt: TGTGCCAGTAGTATTCGACAGGGGTTTAACAATCAGCCCCAGCATTTT; cdr3_aa: CASSIRQGFNNQPQHF; clone_size: -; d_call: TRBD1; j_call: TRBJ1-5; v_call: TRBV19
cdr3_nt: TGTGCCAGCAGCTTAGGCGAGGCGGCGGGTCACGAGCAGTACTTC; cdr3_aa: CASSLGEAAGHEQYF; clone_size: -; d_call: -; j_call: TRBJ2-7; v_call: TRBV7-2